These 25 T cell receptor beta chains were all obtained from the same sample, sequenced in a study of cytomegalovirus exposure and HLA in healthy donors. PCR primers comprised 60 Vbeta and 13 Jbeta primers. Method: immunoSEQ multiplex PCR; TCRdb's copy keeps in-frame clones and lacks some. The data hold around 190,000 clones, with 60% to 80% observed a single time. The sequenced sample was PBMCs. The receptors come from a man aged 55 to 69 in good health and CMV-seronegative.

The chain recombines TRBV28 with TRBJ2-1, with 9 bases fitting TRBD2. Trimming took 6 bases from V and 4 from J; bases not matched to a gene: 10. CDR3 length: 16 amino acids. Per germline, CDR1 MDHEN and CDR2 SYDVKM. The CDR3 sequence: CASRRSRTSDYNEQFF. The CDR3 nucleotides are TGTGCCAGCAGGAGGAGTCGGACTAGCGATTACAATGAGCAGTTCTTC.

The J gene is TRBJ1-1, the V gene TRBV13; the D gene is possibly TRBD1 (5 bases). CDR1 and CDR2 from the germline V gene are PRHDT and FYEKMQ (reference sequence). V was cut by 0 bases and J by 2 bases, with 7 bases left in between. CDR3 size: 14 residues. The CDR3 bases are TGTGCCAGCAGCTTAGGGGGACTCAACACTGAAGCTTTCTTT. This sequence encodes CASSLGGLNTEAFF.

The chain joins TRBV16 to TRBJ2-6; D call uncertain. Per germline, CDR1 KGHSY and CDR2 FQNENV. The V and J ends lost 4 bases and 4 bases respectively, with 5 bases between them. The CDR3 sequence is 13 residues long. In DNA, the CDR3 is TGTGCCAGCAGCCCCTTGGGGGCCAACGTCCTGACTTTC. Translation: CASSPLGANVLTF.

This chain connects TRBV6-1 to TRBJ2-5; D perhaps matches TRBD1 (5 bases). Germline V lookup: CDR1 MNHNS, CDR2 SASEGT. V was shortened by 1 base and J by 1 base, with 10 bases between the two germline ends. This CDR3 region has 15 residues. DNA for the CDR3: TGTGCCAGCAGTGAAGGGGGCTTTCCCCAAGAGACCCAGTACTTC. Amino acid sequence: CASSEGGFPQETQYF.

J is TRBJ2-3 and V is TRBV7-2; 10 bases align to TRBD2. This CDR3 is 17 amino acids long. The V gene's germline CDR1 is SGHTA and CDR2 FQGNSA. Trimming cost V 1 base and J 6 bases; bases outside gene matches: 10. CDR3 amino acids: CASSLGSGGGKADTQYF. For the CDR3, the DNA is TGTGCCAGCAGCTTAGGGAGCGGGGGGGGGAAGGCGGATACGCAGTATTTT.

The CDR3 coding sequence is TGTGCCAGCAGCCTAGGTATAGGATCCTACGAGCAGTACTTC. Amino acids: CASSLGIGSYEQYF. V and J are TRBV5-6 and TRBJ2-7; D is undetermined. This CDR3 is 14 amino acids long. The germline CDR1 and CDR2 sequences are SGHDT and YYEEEE. Trimming stripped 4 bases from V and 1 base from J, with 12 bases between.

V is TRBV7-2 and J is TRBJ1-3; no definite D call. Between the trimmed V and J ends, which lost 3 bases and 6 bases, there was a span of 9 bases. Germline V gene sequence: CDR1 SGHTA, CDR2 FQGNSA. The CDR3 covers 13 residues. CDR3 coding DNA: TGTGCCAGCAGCTTTCATGGAGAAAACACCATATATTTT. It is translated as CASSFHGENTIYF.

The CDR3 loop is CAFLGLGVSYNEQFF. The CDR3 nucleotides read TGTGCCTTCCTCGGGTTAGGCGTCTCCTACAATGAGCAGTTCTTC. V gene TRBV30 combines with J gene TRBJ2-1; no reliable D call. The CDR3 extends over 15 amino acids. The germline V gene has CDR1 GTSNPN and CDR2 SVGIG (reference sequence). Trimming left V 7 bases short and J 0 bases short, with 16 bases between.

The chain recombines TRBV29-1 with TRBJ1-5, with D tentatively TRBD1 (6 bases). V lost 6 bases, J lost 1 base, and 13 bases lay in between. In germline, CDR1 is SQVTM, CDR2 ANQGSEA. There are 14 residues in the CDR3. The CDR3 sequence is CSVRMRGSNQPQHF. CDR3 nucleotides: TGCAGCGTCCGAATGAGGGGGAGCAATCAGCCCCAGCATTTT. Based on the CDR3 plus reference TRBV29-1 and TRBJ1-5, the full variable domain is SAVISQKPSRDICQRGTSLTIQCQVDSQVTMMFWYRQQPGQSLTLIATANQGSEATYESGFVIDKFPISRPNLTFSTLTVSNMSPEDSSIYLCSVRMRGSNQPQHFGDGTRLSIL.

The chain links TRBV28 to TRBJ2-1; 9 bases fit TRBD1. After removal of 10 bases from V and 2 bases from J, the junction contained 6 bases not matched to a gene. Germline assignment: CDR1 MDHEN and CDR2 SYDVKM. The CDR3 runs to 14 residues. The CDR3 region is CAIRGTGTYNEQFF. The CDR3 nucleotides read TGTGCCATCCGGGGGACAGGGACCTACAATGAGCAGTTCTTC.

This clone was seen more than once but under ten times. This chain connects TRBV5-6 to TRBJ1-5; TRBD1 aligns across 8 bases. Per germline, CDR1 SGHDT and CDR2 YYEEEE. V dropped 0 bases and J dropped 5; count of bases not matched to a gene: 7. The CDR3 is made up of 16 amino acids. CDR3 sequence reads: CASSLDGQGIDQPQHF. The CDR3 nucleotides are TGTGCCAGCAGCTTGGATGGACAGGGCATCGATCAGCCCCAGCATTTT.

Only one count was recorded for this clone. The chain is built from TRBV6-5 and TRBJ2-7, with 14 bases aligning to TRBD2. V trimming: 7 bases; J trimming: 7 bases; junction bases outside the gene matches: 6. Germline lookup yields CDR1 MNHEY and CDR2 SVGAGI. This CDR3 is built from 14 residues. The CDR3 DNA sequence: TGTGCCAGCACCGGACTAGCGGGAGGAGGAGAGCAGTACTTC. It is translated as CASTGLAGGGEQYF.

The rearrangement joins TRBV5-8 to TRBJ2-5; 14 bases agree with TRBD2. The V gene end was trimmed by 4 bases and the J gene end by 2 bases; junction bases not matched to a gene: 10. The CDR3 contains 18 residues. Germline assignment: CDR1 SGHTS and CDR2 YDEGEE. The CDR3 loop is CASSIGLAGGRAQETQYF. In DNA form, the CDR3 reads TGTGCCAGCAGCATAGGACTAGCGGGGGGACGAGCACAAGAGACCCAGTACTTC.

This chain joins TRBV6-5 and TRBJ1-3; D is possibly TRBD1 (5 bases). Looked up from germline, CDR1 is MNHEY and CDR2 is SVGAGI. The CDR3 spans 14 residues. The germline V and J ends were trimmed by 10 bases and 0 bases, with 13 bases remaining between them. The CDR3 loop reads CATSRGDSGNTIYF. CDR3 sequence (DNA): TGTGCCACTTCCCGGGGGGACTCTGGAAACACCATATATTTT.

The CDR3 region has the DNA TGCGCCAGCAGCTTTGGGACAGGGGGGAGCAATCAGCCCCAGCATTTT. Its translation: CASSFGTGGSNQPQHF. The chain has TRBV5-1 and TRBJ1-5; 11 bases fit TRBD1. The J segment lost 1 base and the V segment lost 2 bases, leaving 2 bases of the junction unmatched. The CDR3 spans 16 residues. CDR1 is SGHRS and CDR2 is YFSETQ in the germline V gene.

This clone came up a few times. V is TRBV15 and J is TRBJ2-5; D possibly corresponds to TRBD2 (5 bases). This CDR3 has 15 amino acids. Germline loops: CDR1 LNHNV, CDR2 YYDKDF (reference sequence). V lost 3 bases, J lost 5 bases, and 16 bases lay in between. This chain's CDR3 is CATSRAPGVGETQYF. CDR3 bases: TGTGCCACCAGCAGGGCACCCGGGGTTGGTGAGACCCAGTACTTC. Full variable domain (remainder filled in from reference TRBV15 and TRBJ2-5): DAMVIQNPRYQVTQFGKPVTLSCSQTLNHNVMYWYQQKSSQAPKLLFHYYDKDFNNEADTPDNFQSRRPNTSFCFLDIRSPGLGDTAMYLCATSRAPGVGETQYFGPGTRLLVL.

As DNA, the CDR3 is TGTGCCTGGACCGCCTCAGGGACCCAGTACTTC. This encodes CAWTASGTQYF. V gene TRBV30 combines with J gene TRBJ2-5; no clear D. Germline-derived CDR1 and CDR2 are GTSNPN and SVGIG (reference sequence). The CDR3 extends over 11 amino acids. Trimming removed 4 bases at V and 7 bases at J, with 10 bases between. The whole variable domain, filled in from reference TRBV30 and TRBJ2-5, reads SQTIHQWPATLVQPVGSPLSLECTVEGTSNPNLYWYRQAAGRGLQLLFYSVGIGQISSEVPQNLSASRPQDRQFILSSKKLLLSDSGFYLCAWTASGTQYFGPGTRLLVL.

This clone is a singleton in its sample. The chain has TRBV19 and TRBJ1-2, with 8 bases aligning to TRBD1. Germline V gives CDR1 LNHDA, CDR2 SQIVND (reference sequence). The V segment lost 7 bases and the J segment 3 bases; nucleotides outside the gene matches: 7. The CDR3 has 14 amino acids. The CDR3 nucleotides read TGTGCCAGTACTACAACAGGGGGTTACTATGGCTACACCTTC. Encoded protein: CASTTTGGYYGYTF.

V usage is TRBV7-2 and J usage is TRBJ1-2; D might be TRBD1 (6 bases). Germline loops: CDR1 SGHTA, CDR2 FQGNSA. Trimming removed 1 base at V and 13 bases at J, with 13 bases between. The CDR3 has 12 residues. For the CDR3, the DNA is TGTGCCAGCAGCTTAGTTAGACAGGCTTTCACCTTC. Translated: CASSLVRQAFTF.

J is TRBJ2-1 and V is TRBV28; no reliable D call. Germline loops: CDR1 MDHEN, CDR2 SYDVKM. The CDR3 has 12 residues. The V and J ends lost 1 base and 5 bases respectively, with 3 bases between them. CDR3 nucleotides: TGTGCCAGCAGTTTATATAACAATGAGCAGTTCTTC. This sequence encodes CASSLYNNEQFF.

This clone was seen only once. CDR3 residues: CASSLAASGMIYEQYF. CDR3 coding DNA: TGTGCCAGCAGTTTGGCGGCTAGCGGGATGATCTACGAGCAGTACTTC. V and J are TRBV27 and TRBJ2-7; the match to TRBD2 covers 9 bases. The CDR3 sequence is 16 residues long. The germline V gene encodes CDR1 MNHEY and CDR2 SMNVEV (reference sequence). Trimming removed 3 bases from V and 3 bases from J; junction bases left unmatched: 9.

The table lists this clone with a few counts. The V call is TRBV5-1, the J call TRBJ2-1; tentative D call: TRBD1 (7 bases). This CDR3 is built from 15 residues. The germline gives CDR1 SGHRS, CDR2 YFSETQ. The germline V and J ends were trimmed by 0 bases and 8 bases, with 15 bases remaining between them. The CDR3 nucleotides are TGCGCCAGCAGCTTGGGGGCAGGGGGGTTGGATGAGCAGTTCTTC. Protein sequence: CASSLGAGGLDEQFF.

Concerning this clone: The junction does not match germline at one end; this may be a read error. The chain recombines TRBV7-9 with TRBJ2-7, with TRBD1 identical over 7 bases. There are 12 residues in the CDR3. Germline values: CDR1 SEHNR, CDR2 FQNEAQ (reference sequence). The CDR3 nucleotides are TGTTCCAGCAGCTCGACAGGGTACGAGCAGTACTTC. Protein product: CSSSSTGYEQYF.

The J gene is TRBJ1-5, the V gene TRBV7-8; 9 nucleotides agree with TRBD1. The CDR3 sequence is 15 residues long. CDR1 and CDR2 from the germline V gene are SGHVS and FQNEAQ. The V segment lost 4 bases and the J segment 2 bases; nucleotides outside the gene matches: 3. CDR3 region: CASSSTGGGNQPQHF. CDR3 sequence (DNA): TGTGCCAGCAGCTCAACAGGGGGCGGCAATCAGCCCCAGCATTTT.

The rearrangement joins TRBV7-9 to TRBJ1-5, with D unresolved. This CDR3 is 14 amino acids long. CDR1 and CDR2 (germline): SEHNR, FQNEAQ (reference sequence). The V and J ends lost 5 bases and 5 bases respectively, with 13 bases between them. CDR3 sequence (DNA): TGTGCCAGCAGCCCCATAGACGGGGATCAGCCCCAGCATTTT. This codes for CASSPIDGDQPQHF. Full variable domain (rest looked up from reference TRBV7-9 and TRBJ1-5): DTGVSQNPRHKITKRGQNVTFRCDPISEHNRLYWYRQTLGQGPEFLTYFQNEAQLEKSRLLSDRFSAERPKGSFSTLEIQRTEQGDSAMYLCASSPIDGDQPQHFGDGTRLSIL.